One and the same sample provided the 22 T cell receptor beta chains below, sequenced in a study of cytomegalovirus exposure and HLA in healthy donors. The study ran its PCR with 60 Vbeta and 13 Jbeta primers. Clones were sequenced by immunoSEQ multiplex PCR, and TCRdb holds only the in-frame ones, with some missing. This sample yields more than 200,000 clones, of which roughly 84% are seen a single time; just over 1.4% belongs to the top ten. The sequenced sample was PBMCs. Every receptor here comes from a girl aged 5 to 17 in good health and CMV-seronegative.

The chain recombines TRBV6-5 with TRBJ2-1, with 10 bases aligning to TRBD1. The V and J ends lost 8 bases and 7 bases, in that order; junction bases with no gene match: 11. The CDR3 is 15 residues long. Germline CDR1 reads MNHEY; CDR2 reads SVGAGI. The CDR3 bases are TGTGCCAGCGCCAGAGGGACAGGGGTTACAAATGAGCAGTTCTTC. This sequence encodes CASARGTGVTNEQFF.

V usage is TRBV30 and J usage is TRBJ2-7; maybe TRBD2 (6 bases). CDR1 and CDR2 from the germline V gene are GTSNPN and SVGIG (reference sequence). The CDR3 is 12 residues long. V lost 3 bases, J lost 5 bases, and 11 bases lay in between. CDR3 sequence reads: CAWSAGNNEQYF. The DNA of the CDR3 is TGTGCCTGGAGCGCGGGGAACAACGAGCAGTACTTC.

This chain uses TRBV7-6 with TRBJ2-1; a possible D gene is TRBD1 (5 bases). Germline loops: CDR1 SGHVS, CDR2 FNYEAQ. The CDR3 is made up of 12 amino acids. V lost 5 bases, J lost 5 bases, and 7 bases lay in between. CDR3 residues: CASSPTDNEQFF. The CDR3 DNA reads TGTGCCAGCAGCCCGACAGACAATGAGCAGTTCTTC.

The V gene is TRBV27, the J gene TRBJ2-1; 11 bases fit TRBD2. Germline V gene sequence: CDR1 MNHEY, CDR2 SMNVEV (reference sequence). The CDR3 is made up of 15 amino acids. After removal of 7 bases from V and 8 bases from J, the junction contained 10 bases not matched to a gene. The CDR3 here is CASTLLAGAQDEQFF. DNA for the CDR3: TGTGCCAGCACCTTACTAGCGGGAGCCCAGGATGAGCAGTTCTTC.

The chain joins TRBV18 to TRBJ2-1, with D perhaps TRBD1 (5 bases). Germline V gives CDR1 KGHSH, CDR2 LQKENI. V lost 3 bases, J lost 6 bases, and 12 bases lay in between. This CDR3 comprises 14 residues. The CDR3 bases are TGTGCCAGCTCACCGGGGCGGTCCCTCAATGAGCAGTTCTTC. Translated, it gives CASSPGRSLNEQFF.

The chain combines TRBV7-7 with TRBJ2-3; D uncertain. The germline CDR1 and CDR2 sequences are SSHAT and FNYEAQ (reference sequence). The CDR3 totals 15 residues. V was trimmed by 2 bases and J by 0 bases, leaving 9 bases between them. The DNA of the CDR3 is TGTGCCAGCAGCTTAACACCCAAAAGCACAGATACGCAGTATTTT. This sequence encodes CASSLTPKSTDTQYF.

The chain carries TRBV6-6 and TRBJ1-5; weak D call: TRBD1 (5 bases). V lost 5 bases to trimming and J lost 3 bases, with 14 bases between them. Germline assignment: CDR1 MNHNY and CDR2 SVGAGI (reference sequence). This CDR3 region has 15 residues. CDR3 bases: TGTGCCAGCAGTCTTCCGGGACTGGACAATCAGCCCCAGCATTTT. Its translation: CASSLPGLDNQPQHF.

The CDR3 DNA reads TGTGCCAGCAGCCTCACCGATATCGACAGGGCCTACGAGCAGTACTTC. It codes for CASSLTDIDRAYEQYF. J is TRBJ2-7 and V is TRBV28; 7 bases are a match to TRBD1. Germline V CDR1 and CDR2: MDHEN, SYDVKM. This CDR3 spans 16 amino acids. Trimming at V came to 6 bases and at J to 2 bases, leaving 13 bases not matched to a gene.

The CDR3 is CASSLKLAGVGGETQYF. As DNA, the CDR3 is TGCGCCAGCAGCTTGAAACTAGCGGGAGTGGGGGGAGAGACCCAGTACTTC. The V gene is TRBV5-1, the J gene TRBJ2-5; TRBD2 matches at 11 bases. The CDR3 consists of 17 residues. Germline CDR1 and CDR2: SGHRS and YFSETQ. Trimming removed 1 base from V and 4 bases from J; junction bases left unmatched: 9.

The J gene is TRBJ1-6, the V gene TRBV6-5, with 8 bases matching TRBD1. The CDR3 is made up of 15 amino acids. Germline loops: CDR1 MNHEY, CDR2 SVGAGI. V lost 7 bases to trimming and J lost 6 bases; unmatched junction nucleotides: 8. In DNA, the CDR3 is TGTGCCAGCACTCGTAGAACAGGGGGTAATTCACCCCTCCACTTT. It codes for CASTRRTGGNSPLHF.

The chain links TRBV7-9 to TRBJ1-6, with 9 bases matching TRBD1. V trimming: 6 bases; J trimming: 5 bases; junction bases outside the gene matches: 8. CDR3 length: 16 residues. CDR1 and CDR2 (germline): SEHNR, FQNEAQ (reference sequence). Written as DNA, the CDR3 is TGTGCCAGCAGGTCCCGGGACAGGGTGGATAATTCACCCCTCCACTTT. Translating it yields CASRSRDRVDNSPLHF. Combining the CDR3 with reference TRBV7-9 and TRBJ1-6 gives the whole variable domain DTGVSQNPRHKITKRGQNVTFRCDPISEHNRLYWYRQTLGQGPEFLTYFQNEAQLEKSRLLSDRFSAERPKGSFSTLEIQRTEQGDSAMYLCASRSRDRVDNSPLHFGNGTRLTVT.

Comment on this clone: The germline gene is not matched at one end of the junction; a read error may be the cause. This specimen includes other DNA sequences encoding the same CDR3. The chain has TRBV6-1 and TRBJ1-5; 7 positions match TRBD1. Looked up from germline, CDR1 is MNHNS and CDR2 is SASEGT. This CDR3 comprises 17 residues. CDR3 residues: CASSGAGGILGNQPQHF. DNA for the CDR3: TGTGCCAGCAGTGGGGCAGGGGGGATTTTGGGCAATCAGCCCCAGCACTTT.

CDR3 in amino acids: CASSPIAGGRTGELFF. The CDR3 DNA sequence: TGTGCCAGTAGTCCCATAGCGGGGGGGCGCACCGGGGAGCTGTTTTTT. The chain links TRBV19 to TRBJ2-2; 11 nucleotides agree with TRBD2. The germline CDR1 and CDR2 sequences are LNHDA and SQIVND (reference sequence). CDR3 size: 16 residues. J was trimmed by 4 bases and V by 5 bases; bases with no gene match: 6.

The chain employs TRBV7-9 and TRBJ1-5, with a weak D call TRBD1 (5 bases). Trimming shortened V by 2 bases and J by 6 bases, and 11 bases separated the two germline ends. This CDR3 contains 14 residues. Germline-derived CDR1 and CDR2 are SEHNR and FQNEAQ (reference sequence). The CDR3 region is CASSLSGSSQPQHF. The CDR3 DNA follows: TGTGCCAGCAGCTTATCAGGGTCTTCTCAGCCCCAGCATTTT.

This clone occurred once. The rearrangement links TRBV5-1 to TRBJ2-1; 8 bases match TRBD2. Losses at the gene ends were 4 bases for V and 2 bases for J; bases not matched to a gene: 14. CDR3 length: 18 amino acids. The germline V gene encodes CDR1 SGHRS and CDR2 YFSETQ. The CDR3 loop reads CASSRGGGRVDAYNEQFF. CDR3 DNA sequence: TGCGCCAGCAGCCGGGGGGGAGGCCGGGTCGACGCCTACAATGAGCAGTTCTTC.

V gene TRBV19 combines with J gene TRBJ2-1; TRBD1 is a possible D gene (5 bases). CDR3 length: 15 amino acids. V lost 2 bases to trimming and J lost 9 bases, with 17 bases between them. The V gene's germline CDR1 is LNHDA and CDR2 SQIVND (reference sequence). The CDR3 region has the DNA TGTGCCAGTAGTATACATAGGGGCAGCTCGGTTGAGCAGTTCTTC. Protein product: CASSIHRGSSVEQFF.

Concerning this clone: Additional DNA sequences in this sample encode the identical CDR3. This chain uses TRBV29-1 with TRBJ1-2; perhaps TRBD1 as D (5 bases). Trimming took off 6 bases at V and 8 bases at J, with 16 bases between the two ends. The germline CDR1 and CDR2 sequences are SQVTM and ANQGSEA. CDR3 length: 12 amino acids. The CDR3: CSVVWGVKGYTF. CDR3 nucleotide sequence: TGCAGCGTCGTTTGGGGGGTGAAGGGCTACACCTTC.

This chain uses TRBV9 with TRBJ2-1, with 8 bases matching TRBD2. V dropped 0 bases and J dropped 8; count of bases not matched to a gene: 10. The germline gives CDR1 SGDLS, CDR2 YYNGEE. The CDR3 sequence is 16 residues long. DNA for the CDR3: TGTGCCAGCAGCGTAGTGGGGACTAGGGGACTAGATGAGCAGTTCTTC. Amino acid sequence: CASSVVGTRGLDEQFF.

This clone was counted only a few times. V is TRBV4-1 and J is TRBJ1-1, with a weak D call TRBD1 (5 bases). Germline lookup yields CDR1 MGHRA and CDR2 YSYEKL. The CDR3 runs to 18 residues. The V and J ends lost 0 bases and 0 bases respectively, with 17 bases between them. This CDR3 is CASSQDRDWGGMNTEAFF. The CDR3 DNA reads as TGCGCCAGCAGCCAAGATAGGGATTGGGGGGGAATGAACACTGAAGCTTTCTTT.

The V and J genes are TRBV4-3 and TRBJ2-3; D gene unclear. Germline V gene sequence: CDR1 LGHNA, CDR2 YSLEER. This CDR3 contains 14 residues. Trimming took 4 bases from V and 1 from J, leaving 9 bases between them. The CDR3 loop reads CASSPGSGTDTQYF. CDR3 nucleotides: TGCGCCAGCAGCCCCGGTTCGGGCACAGATACGCAGTATTTT.

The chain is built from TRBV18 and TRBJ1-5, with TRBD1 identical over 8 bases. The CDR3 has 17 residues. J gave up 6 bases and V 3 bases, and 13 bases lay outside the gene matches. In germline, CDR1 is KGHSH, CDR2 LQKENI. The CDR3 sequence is CASSPDRVPAFSQPQHF. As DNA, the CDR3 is TGTGCCAGCTCACCGGACAGGGTTCCTGCTTTCAGTCAGCCCCAGCATTTT.

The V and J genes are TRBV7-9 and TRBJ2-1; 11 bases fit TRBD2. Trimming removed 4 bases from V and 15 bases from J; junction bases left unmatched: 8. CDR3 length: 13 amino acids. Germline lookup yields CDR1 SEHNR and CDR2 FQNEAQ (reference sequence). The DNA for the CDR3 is TGTGCCAGCAGCTCCGGACTAGCGGGCATTCTGTTCTTC. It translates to CASSSGLAGILFF.